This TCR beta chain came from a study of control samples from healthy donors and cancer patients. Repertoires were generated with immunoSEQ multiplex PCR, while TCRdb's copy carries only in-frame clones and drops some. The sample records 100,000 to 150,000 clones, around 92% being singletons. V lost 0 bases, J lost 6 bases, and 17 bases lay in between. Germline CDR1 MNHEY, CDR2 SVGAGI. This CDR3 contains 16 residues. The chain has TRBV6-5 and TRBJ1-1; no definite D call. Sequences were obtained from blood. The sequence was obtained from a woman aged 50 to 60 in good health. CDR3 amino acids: CASSYSIHPPIAEAFF. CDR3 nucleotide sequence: TGTGCCAGCAGTTACTCGATTCACCCCCCCATCGCTGAAGCTTTCTTT.